Only one count was recorded for the clone carrying this T cell receptor beta chain. This specimen belongs to a study of cytomegalovirus exposure and HLA in healthy donors. The PCR used 60 Vbeta and 13 Jbeta primers. Assay used: immunoSEQ multiplex PCR; TCRdb lists only in-frame clones, some missing. Of roughly 200,000 clones in the sample, 70% to 80% are singletons; the top ten hold around 2.2%. The V segment lost 4 bases and the J segment 3 bases; nucleotides outside the gene matches: 7. The CDR3 has 15 residues. From germline, CDR1 is LGHNA and CDR2 YNFKEQ. J is TRBJ2-7 and V is TRBV4-2, with 9 bases that match TRBD1. The source material was PBMCs. This TCR derives from a man in his fifties or sixties in good health and CMV-seronegative. CDR3 in amino acids: CASSRAGTGSYEQYF. The CDR3 DNA is TGTGCCAGCAGCCGAGCCGGGACAGGGAGCTACGAGCAGTACTTC.